This TCR beta chain was identified during a study of shared clonotypes between healthy human individuals. The wider study: Each donor contributed plates that comprised three CD4 naive, three CD4 memory, two CD8 naive and one CD8 memory.

With regard to this clone: The antigen remains unidentified. A read error may produce the germline difference seen at one junction end.

Repertoires were generated with immunoSEQ multiplex PCR, while TCRdb's copy carries only in-frame clones and drops some. The sample carries 800,000 to 1,200,000 clones, approximately 78% recorded once. Study findings and constraints: An anticipated effect of sequencing depth on clonotype sharing among donors was recognized. Shared clonotypes: roughly 4.5% naive CD4, around 3.4% naive CD8, roughly 2.4% memory CD4, under 0.45% memory CD8. Clonotypes which were not shared had lower generation probabilities than clonotypes that all four donors shared.

Germline V lookup: CDR1 LGHNA, CDR2 YSLEER. This CDR3 has 13 residues. Source material: memory CD4+ T cells from PBMCs. Subset indicated: CD45RA-negative fraction. The chain joins TRBV4-3 to TRBJ1-1; the D gene is possibly TRBD1 (5 bases). The sequence derives from a man between 18 and 35 years old in good health. Some clones in this sample may be carry-over from other donors' samples. In DNA, the CDR3 is TGCGCCAGCAGCCAAGATGGGCGGGGGATCTCCAAATTT. This sequence encodes CASSQDGRGISKF.